These 23 T cell receptor beta chains were all obtained from the same sample, sequenced in a study of T cells in localized non-small cell lung cancer. The assay was immunoSEQ multiplex PCR, and TCRdb's table has in-frame clones only and misses some. The table includes roughly 66,000 clones, around 90% detected once. This specimen consisted of peripheral blood, obtained before any cancer treatment. The receptors derive from a woman aged 40-75 years with stage I lung adenocarcinoma.

The chain couples TRBV6-6 to TRBJ1-1; D is perhaps TRBD1 (6 bases). The V end lost 0 bases, the J end lost 4 bases, and 6 bases lay between the germline ends. Germline V gene lookup returns CDR1 MNHNY and CDR2 SVGAGI (reference sequence). The CDR3 is made up of 13 amino acids. CDR3 protein: CASSYSGGTEAFF. The CDR3 region has the DNA TGTGCCAGCAGTTACTCAGGGGGCACTGAAGCTTTCTTT.

The V gene is TRBV9, the J gene TRBJ2-5, with D possibly being TRBD1 (6 bases). V lost 4 bases, J lost 5 bases, and 27 bases lay in between. There are 18 residues in the CDR3. Germline V CDR1 and CDR2: SGDLS, YYNGEE. CDR3 nucleotide sequence: TGTGCCAGCAGCCCTTCTTTGAGGGGCAGGGGCATAAGGGAGACCCAGTACTTC. The encoded protein is CASSPSLRGRGIRETQYF.

This chain joins TRBV27 and TRBJ2-7; 10 bases map to TRBD2. The CDR3 spans 15 residues. V dropped 2 bases and J dropped 6; count of bases not matched to a gene: 7. CDR1 is MNHEY, CDR2 SMNVEV, per germline (reference sequence). CDR3 bases: TGTGCCAGCAGTTTAACTGGGACTAGCGTCTTCGAGCAGTACTTC. The encoded protein is CASSLTGTSVFEQYF.

The chain is built from TRBV4-3 and TRBJ2-5; tentatively, D is TRBD1 or TRBD2 (6 bases each). Looked up from germline, CDR1 is LGHNA and CDR2 is YSLEER. Trimming removed 2 bases from V and 5 bases from J, with 9 bases in between. This CDR3 comprises 13 residues. CDR3 in DNA: TGCGCCAGCAGCCAAACAGGGAGGGAGACCCAGTACTTC. Encoded protein: CASSQTGRETQYF.

The rearrangement links TRBV5-8 to TRBJ2-2; 11 bases agree with TRBD2. Germline lookup yields CDR1 SGHTS and CDR2 YDEGEE. V shed 6 bases and J 1 base; nucleotides not matched to a gene: 8. The CDR3 has 17 amino acids. CDR3 DNA: TGTGCCAGCACCCCAGAGCTAGCGGGAGGGAACACCGGGGAGCTGTTTTTT. Translated: CASTPELAGGNTGELFF.

CDR3 region: CASSLGGQGVSNQPQHF. Written as DNA, the CDR3 is TGTGCCAGCAGCCTGGGGGGACAGGGTGTAAGCAATCAGCCCCAGCATTTT. V and J are TRBV7-2 and TRBJ1-5; 9 bases map to TRBD1. This CDR3 is built from 17 residues. V shed 5 bases, J shed 1 base, and the junction held 9 bases outside the gene matches. CDR1 and CDR2 (germline): SGHTA, FQGNSA.

This clone has a single count. The V and J genes are TRBV2 and TRBJ2-1; 7 bases fit TRBD1. The CDR3 loop spans 14 amino acids. CDR1 and CDR2 (germline): SNHLY, FYNNEI. With V trimmed by 4 bases and J by 3 bases, 3 bases remained unmatched. The CDR3 is CASSVQGVYNEQFF. CDR3 bases: TGTGCCAGCAGTGTTCAGGGGGTCTACAATGAGCAGTTCTTC.

The chain carries TRBV30 and TRBJ2-7, with 9 nucleotides matching TRBD1. J lost 5 bases, V lost 2 bases, and 4 bases had no gene match. Per the germline V gene, CDR1 is GTSNPN and CDR2 is SVGIG (reference sequence). This CDR3 is 13 amino acids long. CDR3 DNA sequence: TGTGCCTGGAGTAGGGACAGGGTCGACGAGCAGTACTTC. Protein: CAWSRDRVDEQYF.

This clone was counted a single time. The chain is built from TRBV11-2 and TRBJ1-1; D is perhaps TRBD1 (6 bases). Trimming stripped 3 bases from V and 4 bases from J, with 15 bases between. The CDR3 runs to 15 residues. Germline V gives CDR1 SGHAT, CDR2 FQNNGV. The DNA of the CDR3 is TGTGCCAGCAGCTTTGATTCCGGGACAACCACTGAAGCTTTCTTT. Its translation: CASSFDSGTTTEAFF.

The rearrangement joins TRBV19 to TRBJ1-1, with no clear D. The CDR3 loop spans 12 amino acids. V was clipped by 3 bases and J by 7 bases, with 9 bases between them. Germline V gives CDR1 LNHDA, CDR2 SQIVND (reference sequence). Here the CDR3 reads CASSISVSEAFF. For the CDR3, the DNA is TGTGCCAGTAGTATTTCGGTCAGTGAAGCTTTCTTT.

This rearrangement joins TRBV21-1 to TRBJ1-1; the D segment call TRBD1 is taken from the table without a DNA check. TRBV21-1 is recorded as a pseudogene. This CDR3 comprises 17 residues. CDR3 DNA: TGTGCCAGCAGCAAGCCCGGACAGGGGGTCGGGGACACTGAAGCTTTCTTT. Translated, it gives CASSKPGQGVGDTEAFF.

This chain joins TRBV29-1 and TRBJ2-2, with 9 bases lining up with TRBD1. Trimming at V came to 4 bases and at J to 2 bases, leaving 5 bases not matched to a gene. The CDR3 contains 15 residues. Germline loops: CDR1 SQVTM, CDR2 ANQGSEA. CDR3 coding DNA: TGCAGCGTTGGAGGACAGGGGTACAACACCGGGGAGCTGTTTTTT. Amino acid sequence: CSVGGQGYNTGELFF.

This clone appeared a few times. The rearrangement uses TRBV6-1 and TRBJ1-2, with 8 bases that match TRBD1. The CDR3 spans 16 residues. The V segment lost 2 bases and the J segment 4 bases; nucleotides outside the gene matches: 9. CDR1 MNHNS and CDR2 SASEGT come from the germline V gene. CDR3 sequence: CASSEWAGGEIYGYTF. CDR3 DNA: TGTGCCAGCAGTGAATGGGCAGGGGGCGAAATCTATGGCTACACCTTC.

V and J are TRBV28 and TRBJ1-1; tentative D call: TRBD1 (5 bases). CDR3 length: 15 amino acids. The germline V gene encodes CDR1 MDHEN and CDR2 SYDVKM. V gave up 2 bases and J gave up 0 bases, with 10 bases separating them. The DNA of the CDR3 is TGTGCCAGCAGTTTACAGGGCTCTCTGAACACTGAAGCTTTCTTT. Its protein is CASSLQGSLNTEAFF.

V gene TRBV7-9 combines with J gene TRBJ2-6; D is ambiguous. Trimming removed 2 bases from V and 1 base from J, with 6 bases in between. Germline CDR1 reads SEHNR; CDR2 reads FQNEAQ (reference sequence). The CDR3 spans 15 residues. In DNA form, the CDR3 reads TGTGCCAGCAGCTTAATGGGTTCTGGGGCCAACGTCCTGACTTTC. The encoded protein is CASSLMGSGANVLTF.

The chain is built from TRBV28 and TRBJ2-4; D might be TRBD2 (6 bases). CDR1 and CDR2 from the germline V gene are MDHEN and SYDVKM. The CDR3 contains 14 residues. V shed 6 bases and J shed 1 base, with 10 bases lying between them. The CDR3 here is CASSSGGAKNIQYF. CDR3 DNA sequence: TGTGCCAGCAGCTCCGGGGGTGCCAAAAACATTCAGTACTTC. The full variable domain, rest sourced from reference TRBV28 and TRBJ2-4, is DVKVTQSSRYLVKRTGEKVFLECVQDMDHENMFWYRQDPGLGLRLIYFSYDVKMKEKGDIPEGYSVSREKKERFSLILESASTNQTSMYLCASSSGGAKNIQYFGAGTRLSVL.

The gene calls are TRBV29-1 and TRBJ2-3; D is perhaps TRBD1 (5 bases). The V end lost 4 bases, the J end lost 12 bases, and 17 bases lay between the germline ends. Per the germline V gene, CDR1 is SQVTM and CDR2 is ANQGSEA. The CDR3 contains 12 residues. CDR3 amino acids: CSVVTAKGAQYF. In nucleotides, the CDR3 is TGCAGCGTTGTTACAGCCAAAGGGGCCCAGTATTTT.

The chain uses TRBV7-5 and TRBJ2-2; the tabulated D call, TRBD2, remains unverified against the DNA. TRBV7-5 constitutes a pseudogene. CDR3 size: 18 residues. CDR3 in amino acids: CVRSSLLGLAGDTGELFF. DNA for the CDR3: TGTGTCAGAAGCTCCCTTCTCGGGCTAGCGGGGGACACCGGGGAGCTGTTTTTT.

The rearrangement links TRBV27 to TRBJ1-1, with D possibly being TRBD1 (6 bases). The CDR3 is made up of 17 amino acids. V was clipped by 8 bases and J by 0 bases, with 22 bases between them. CDR1 is MNHEY and CDR2 is SMNVEV in the germline V gene (reference sequence). The CDR3 loop is CASGPPGHALVNTEAFF. CDR3 sequence (DNA): TGTGCCAGCGGACCTCCGGGACACGCTCTCGTGAACACTGAAGCTTTCTTT.

This chain joins TRBV7-3 and TRBJ2-6; D possibly corresponds to TRBD2 (6 bases). Trimming removed 1 base at V and 2 bases at J, with 12 bases between. The CDR3 extends over 17 amino acids. From germline, CDR1 is SGHTA and CDR2 FQGTGA. CDR3 coding DNA: TGTGCCAGCAGCTTAATAGGAGGGAACGCTGGGGCCAACGTCCTGACTTTC. It translates to CASSLIGGNAGANVLTF.

V and J are TRBV7-6 and TRBJ2-2, with 9 bases matching TRBD2. V lost 5 bases, J lost 7 bases, and 11 bases stayed unmatched. There are 16 residues in the CDR3. The germline gives CDR1 SGHVS, CDR2 FNYEAQ. The CDR3 DNA follows: TGTGCCAGCAGCCCTCGAATAGCGGGAGCGGGCGGGGAGCTGTTTTTT. Its protein product is CASSPRIAGAGGELFF.

The chain carries TRBV7-2 and TRBJ2-3; D is tentatively TRBD1 or TRBD2 (5 bases each). The germline V and J ends were trimmed by 5 bases and 4 bases, with 16 bases remaining between them. Germline CDR1 and CDR2: SGHTA and FQGNSA. The CDR3 covers 15 residues. The CDR3 DNA follows: TGTGCCAGCAGCCCGGGCCCGGGACGCGCAGATACGCAGTATTTT. This sequence encodes CASSPGPGRADTQYF.

V gene TRBV2 combines with J gene TRBJ1-5; D remains unclear. Germline loops: CDR1 SNHLY, CDR2 FYNNEI. This CDR3 contains 12 residues. V was shortened by 6 bases and J by 4 bases, with 7 bases between the two germline ends. The CDR3 here is CASRDPNQPQHF. DNA for the CDR3: TGTGCCAGCAGGGATCCGAATCAGCCCCAGCATTTT.